This entry lists 25 T cell receptor beta chains sequenced from one sample in a study of response to subunit inactivated influenza vaccine. TCRdb recomputed calls from the RT-PCR reads with MiXCR, one row per CDR3 protein. The sample has 500,000 to 600,000 distinct CDR3 sequences; 12% to 15% are singletons. Material: PBMCs from blood, obtained about 12 days after vaccination. The receptors shown here come from a man in his fifties or sixties who received an inactivated influenza vaccine.

CDR3 sequence reads: CASSYGQIYEQYF. CDR3 in DNA: TGTGCCAGCAGTTACGGACAGATTTACGAGCAGTACTTC. The chain recombines TRBV6-2 or TRBV6-3 with TRBJ2-7, with a tentative D call TRBD1 (6 bases). CDR3 size: 13 residues. Trimming stripped 2 bases from V and 4 bases from J, with 9 bases between. CDR1 MNHEY and CDR2 SVGEGT come from the germline V gene.

V usage is TRBV5-1 and J usage is TRBJ1-2, with 8 bases lining up with TRBD1. CDR1 and CDR2 (germline): SGHRS, YFSETQ. This CDR3 is 14 amino acids long. Trimming removed 4 bases from V and 3 bases from J; junction bases left unmatched: 5. The CDR3, as DNA: TGCGCCAGCAGCGTGACAGGGGATGACTATGGCTACACCTTC. Translating gives CASSVTGDDYGYTF.

This chain uses TRBV5-1 with TRBJ2-5; D may be TRBD2 (5 bases). CDR1 SGHRS and CDR2 YFSETQ come from the germline V gene. The CDR3 sequence is 14 residues long. V lost 2 bases and J 5 bases, leaving 13 bases between the germline ends. CDR3 DNA: TGCGCCAGCAGCTTCGGTAGGGAGAGGGAGACCCAGTACTTC. This codes for CASSFGRERETQYF. The variable domain in full, with the rest retrieved from reference TRBV5-1 and TRBJ2-5, is KAGVTQTPRYLIKTRGQQVTLSCSPISGHRSVSWYQQTPGQGLQFLFEYFSETQRNKGNFPGRFSGRQFSNSRSEMNVSTLELGDSALYLCASSFGRERETQYFGPGTRLLVL.

This clonotype has at least ten counts. The J gene is TRBJ2-1, the V gene TRBV2; 7 bases agree with TRBD1. Germline CDR1 and CDR2: SNHLY and FYNNEI. The CDR3 sequence is 14 residues long. Trimming cost V 8 bases and J 7 bases; bases outside gene matches: 11. This chain's CDR3 is CASAAQGSRNEQFF. Here the CDR3 DNA reads TGTGCCAGCGCCGCACAGGGGTCGAGGAATGAGCAGTTCTTC.

This clonotype came up a few times. The chain is built from TRBV10-3 and TRBJ2-1; 13 bases map to TRBD2. V was clipped by 8 bases and J by 6 bases; unmatched bases: 4. This CDR3 has 14 residues. CDR1 is ENHRY and CDR2 is SYGVKD in the germline V gene. The CDR3 here is CAIGTSGRANEQFF. CDR3 DNA: TGTGCCATCGGAACTAGCGGGAGGGCCAATGAGCAGTTCTTC.

The table lists this clonotype with a few counts. CDR3 coding DNA: TGCGCCAGCAGCCTGAACCCCAAGGGGGAAAAACTGTTTTTT. It is translated as CASSLNPKGEKLFF. V and J are TRBV5-1 and TRBJ1-4, with D possibly being TRBD1 (5 bases). The V gene lost 4 bases and the J gene lost 8 bases, with 15 bases spanning the gap. The CDR3 length is 14 residues. CDR1 and CDR2 (germline): SGHRS, YFSETQ.

There are a few counts of this clonotype. The chain joins TRBV11-1 to TRBJ1-4; D is ambiguous. The length of the CDR3 is 14 residues. V lost 5 bases to trimming and J lost 1 base, with 8 bases between them. CDR1 is SGHAT and CDR2 is FQDESV in the germline V gene (reference sequence). The CDR3 loop reads CASSPRRTNEKLFF. The CDR3 nucleotides are TGTGCCAGCAGCCCGAGAAGAACTAATGAAAAACTGTTTTTT. Drawing the rest from reference TRBV11-1 and TRBJ1-4, the complete variable domain is EAEVAQSPRYKITEKSQAVAFWCDPISGHATLYWYRQILGQGPELLVQFQDESVVDDSQLPKDRFSAERLKGVDSTLKIQPAELGDSAMYLCASSPRRTNEKLFFGSGTQLSVL.

This clonotype was observed a handful of times. J is TRBJ2-3 and V is TRBV3-1, with D perhaps assigned TRBD1 or TRBD2 (5 bases each). This CDR3 comprises 14 residues. Germline CDR1 reads LGHDT; CDR2 reads YNNKEL (reference sequence). The V and J ends lost 4 bases and 5 bases respectively, with 13 bases between them. CDR3 DNA: TGTGCCAGCAGCCGCCGGGACCTTCTAGATACGCAGTATTTT. As protein: CASSRRDLLDTQYF.

A word on this clonotype: One end of the junction varies from germline; a read error may be responsible. The rearrangement links TRBV11-2 to TRBJ2-1, with 11 nucleotides matching TRBD2. The CDR3 runs 16 residues. CDR1 and CDR2 (germline): SGHAT, FQNNGV. The CDR3 here is CASSHSGRAPYNKQFF. Written as DNA, the CDR3 is TGTGCCAGCAGCCATAGCGGGAGGGCCCCTTACAATAAGCAGTTCTTC.

The rearrangement joins TRBV6-5 to TRBJ1-3; D uncertain. Looked up from germline, CDR1 is MNHEY and CDR2 is SVGAGI. V was pared by 2 bases and J by 5 bases, with 19 bases between. The CDR3 runs to 17 residues. The CDR3, as DNA: TGTGCCAGCAGTTACGGCCAACAGAGCAACTTACGAAACACCATATATTTT. Protein product: CASSYGQQSNLRNTIYF.

The gene calls are TRBV5-1 and TRBJ2-7; 12 bases line up with TRBD2. V was clipped by 4 bases and J by 5 bases; unmatched bases: 7. The CDR3 has 15 residues. CDR1 SGHRS and CDR2 YFSETQ come from the germline V gene. CDR3 protein: CASSPPSGRANEQYF. The CDR3 coding sequence is TGCGCCAGCAGCCCGCCTAGCGGGAGGGCCAACGAGCAGTACTTC.

This clonotype turned up a few times. The chain joins TRBV4-1 to TRBJ1-1, with a possible D match to TRBD1 (6 bases). Trimming left V 4 bases short and J 1 base short, with 16 bases between. The CDR3 loop spans 16 amino acids. Per germline, CDR1 MGHRA and CDR2 YSYEKL. The CDR3 loop is CASSPRGGTGNTEAFF. CDR3 nucleotides: TGCGCCAGCAGCCCAAGAGGGGGAACAGGGAACACTGAAGCTTTCTTT.

This chain connects TRBV20-1 to TRBJ1-5; unclear D gene. V shed 3 bases and J shed 0 bases, with 9 bases lying between them. Germline V gives CDR1 DFQATT, CDR2 SNEGSKA (reference sequence). The CDR3 contains 14 residues. The CDR3 loop is CSASPGVSNQPQHF. The CDR3 region has the DNA TGCAGTGCTAGCCCCGGGGTTAGCAATCAGCCCCAGCATTTT.

This clonotype was seen a few times. The rearrangement links TRBV4-2 to TRBJ2-3; the D gene could be TRBD1 or TRBD2 (5 bases each). This CDR3 is 16 amino acids long. The V and J ends lost 0 bases and 4 bases respectively, with 14 bases between them. CDR1 LGHNA and CDR2 YNFKEQ come from the germline V gene. The CDR3 region has the DNA TGTGCCAGCAGCCAAGAGGGGCACACTAGGGCAGATACGCAGTATTTT. Translation gives CASSQEGHTRADTQYF.

The CDR3 loop reads CASHTSTGTEAFF. DNA of the CDR3: TGTGCCTCTCACACATCGACGGGAACTGAAGCTTTCTTT. The rearrangement uses TRBV6-2 or TRBV6-3 and TRBJ1-1; the D is unclear. Per germline, CDR1 MNHEY and CDR2 SVGEGT. The CDR3 is 13 residues long. Trimming pared 11 bases from V and 5 bases from J, leaving 18 bases between.

The gene calls are TRBV20-1 and TRBJ2-7; TRBD1 matches 9 bases. Looked up from germline, CDR1 is DFQATT and CDR2 is SNEGSKA (reference sequence). The CDR3 extends over 13 amino acids. V shed 3 bases and J 5 bases; nucleotides not matched to a gene: 5. The CDR3: CSARRDRDDEQYF. As DNA, the CDR3 is TGCAGTGCTAGGCGGGACAGGGACGACGAGCAGTACTTC.

This clonotype appeared many times. This rearrangement joins TRBV7-9 to TRBJ2-2; D is possibly TRBD1 (5 bases). The CDR3 totals 17 residues. V dropped 4 bases and J dropped 1 base, with 16 bases sitting between them. Germline CDR1 is SEHNR and CDR2 is FQNEAQ (reference sequence). The CDR3 reads CASSSTTPRVNTGELFF. CDR3 nucleotide sequence: TGTGCCAGCAGCTCCACCACCCCCAGGGTGAACACCGGGGAGCTGTTTTTT.

This clonotype has only a few counts. The chain joins TRBV15 to TRBJ2-1; 9 nucleotides align to TRBD1. The CDR3 runs 15 residues. Looked up from germline, CDR1 is LNHNV and CDR2 is YYDKDF (reference sequence). V dropped 0 bases and J dropped 4; count of bases not matched to a gene: 1. The CDR3 DNA follows: TGTGCCACCAGCAGAGATGGACAGGGGTACAATGAGCAGTTCTTC. It encodes CATSRDGQGYNEQFF.

The chain recombines TRBV18 with TRBJ2-7, with D unclear. Germline CDR1 and CDR2: KGHSH and LQKENI. This CDR3 spans 12 amino acids. V was trimmed by 5 bases and J by 2 bases, leaving 7 bases between them. Written as DNA, the CDR3 is TGTGCCAGCTCAACGGAGACCTACGAGCAGTACTTC. This gives the protein CASSTETYEQYF.

This clonotype was recorded at least ten times. The V gene is TRBV2, the J gene TRBJ2-1; 7 nucleotides align to TRBD1. The CDR3 runs to 13 residues. The junction had 7 bases not matched to a gene; V was cut back by 6 bases and J by 8 bases. Looked up from germline, CDR1 is SNHLY and CDR2 is FYNNEI. CDR3 in DNA: TGTGCCAGCAGAGACACAGGGGTCCATGAGCAGTTCTTC. It is translated as CASRDTGVHEQFF.

This sequence joins TRBV5-1 and TRBJ2-5, with 15 bases that match TRBD2. The germline V gene encodes CDR1 SGHRS and CDR2 YFSETQ. CDR3 size: 21 residues. V gave up 4 bases and J gave up 5 bases; unmatched junction bases: 21. CDR3 in DNA: TGCGCCAGCAGCCCTAGACGACCGGGACTAGCGGGAGGTCGGCGGTGGGAGACCCAGTACTTC. Amino acids: CASSPRRPGLAGGRRWETQYF.

This clonotype was counted only a few times. V is TRBV10-3 and J is TRBJ2-1; TRBD1 matches 8 bases. The germline gives CDR1 ENHRY, CDR2 SYGVKD. Unmatched junction bases numbered 14, after V lost 6 bases and J lost 7 bases. This CDR3 is 16 amino acids long. CDR3 sequence: CAIRVTGGTGLNEQFF. CDR3 DNA: TGTGCCATCAGGGTCACAGGGGGTACCGGATTGAATGAGCAGTTCTTC.

The rearrangement links TRBV5-1 to TRBJ2-7, with 7 bases that match TRBD1. Germline V gene data show CDR1 as SGHRS and CDR2 as YFSETQ. Trimming removed 4 bases from V and 3 bases from J; junction bases left unmatched: 10. This CDR3 is built from 15 residues. The CDR3 bases are TGCGCCAGCAGCGTCTCCGGGACAGTTCTCTACGAGCAGTACTTC. It encodes CASSVSGTVLYEQYF.

The chain couples TRBV12-3 or TRBV12-4 to TRBJ1-3; D unresolved. The CDR3 has 13 amino acids. V was clipped by 1 base and J by 9 bases, with 10 bases between them. The CDR3 is CASSLEGFSTIYF. Written as DNA, the CDR3 is TGTGCCAGCAGTTTAGAGGGTTTTTCCACCATATATTTT.

V and J are TRBV28 and TRBJ1-5; D possibly corresponds to TRBD1 (5 bases). V was shortened by 7 bases and J by 6 bases, with 19 bases between the two germline ends. CDR1 is MDHEN and CDR2 is SYDVKM in the germline V gene. CDR3 size: 15 residues. The CDR3 sequence: CASTSDTGRIQPQHF. In nucleotides, the CDR3 is TGTGCCAGCACCTCAGACACGGGGCGTATTCAGCCCCAGCATTTT.